One and the same sample provided the 5 T cell receptor beta chains below, sequenced in a study of CD8+ T cells in alopecia areata. The treatment denotes: oral pan-JAK inhibitor, 5-10 mg twice daily. Following RNA extraction, reverse transcription yielded cDNA that acted as the sequencing template. Libraries were prepared by immunoSEQ multiplex PCR; TCRdb keeps only in-frame clonotypes and omits some of them. The sample holds under 200,000 clones, less than 70% seen once. Sequences were derived from CD4+ T cells sorted from blood, sampled at week 24, from a patient treated with tofacitinib. The receptors here all came from a human donor with alopecia areata.

The genes are TRBV30 and TRBJ1-2; no reliable D call. Looked up from germline, CDR1 is GTSNPN and CDR2 is SVGIG (reference sequence). The CDR3 is 13 amino acids. V was trimmed by 0 bases and J by 5 bases, leaving 10 bases between them. This CDR3 is CAWSVGGPYGYTF. In DNA, the CDR3 is TGTGCCTGGAGTGTAGGAGGGCCATATGGCTACACCTTC. The variable domain in full, completed from reference TRBV30 and TRBJ1-2, reads SQTIHQWPATLVQPVGSPLSLECTVEGTSNPNLYWYRQAAGRGLQLLFYSVGIGQISSEVPQNLSASRPQDRQFILSSKKLLLSDSGFYLCAWSVGGPYGYTFGSGTRLTVV.

The chain carries TRBV4-2 and TRBJ2-1, with D maybe TRBD1 (6 bases). There are 14 residues in the CDR3. From germline, CDR1 is LGHNA and CDR2 YNFKEQ. Trimming removed 0 bases at V and 7 bases at J, with 10 bases between. CDR3 nucleotide sequence: TGTGCCAGCAGCCAAGATTACAGGGTAAATGAGCAGTTCTTC. Its translation: CASSQDYRVNEQFF.

This chain connects TRBV27 to TRBJ1-1; D unresolved. V was cut by 1 base and J by 1 base, with 7 bases left in between. The germline V gene has CDR1 MNHEY and CDR2 SMNVEV (reference sequence). The CDR3 extends over 14 amino acids. The CDR3 here is CASSLLVGNTEAFF. Written as DNA, the CDR3 is TGTGCCAGCAGTTTATTGGTAGGGAACACTGAAGCTTTCTTT.

The gene calls are TRBV29-1 and TRBJ2-2, with D unclear. Germline lookup yields CDR1 SQVTM and CDR2 ANQGSEA. With 2 bases removed from V and 6 bases from J, the gap between germline ends came to 10 bases. This CDR3 has 13 amino acids. The CDR3 nucleotides read TGCAGCGTTGAACACGTTCGGGCCGGGGAGCTGTTTTTT. The encoded protein is CSVEHVRAGELFF.

The chain recombines TRBV25-1 with TRBJ2-7; D may be TRBD2 (5 bases). The V and J ends lost 3 bases and 2 bases respectively, with 8 bases between them. Germline CDR1 MGHDK, CDR2 SYGVNS. The CDR3 runs 13 residues. In DNA form, the CDR3 reads TGTGCCAGCAGTGAGGCGGGTGCCTACGAGCAGTACTTC. It codes for CASSEAGAYEQYF.